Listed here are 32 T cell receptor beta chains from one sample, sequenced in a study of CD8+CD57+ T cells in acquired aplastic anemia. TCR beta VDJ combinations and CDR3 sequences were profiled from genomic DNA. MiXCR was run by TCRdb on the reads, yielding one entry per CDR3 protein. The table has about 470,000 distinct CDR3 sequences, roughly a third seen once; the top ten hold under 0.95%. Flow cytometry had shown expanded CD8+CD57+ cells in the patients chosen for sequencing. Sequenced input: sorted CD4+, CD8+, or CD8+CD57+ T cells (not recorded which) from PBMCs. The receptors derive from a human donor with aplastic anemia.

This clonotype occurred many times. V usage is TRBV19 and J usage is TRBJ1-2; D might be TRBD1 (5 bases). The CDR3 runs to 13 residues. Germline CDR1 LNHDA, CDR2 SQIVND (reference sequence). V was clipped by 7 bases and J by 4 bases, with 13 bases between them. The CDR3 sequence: CASKRGGTYGYTF. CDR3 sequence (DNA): TGTGCCAGTAAGAGGGGCGGCACCTATGGCTACACCTTC.

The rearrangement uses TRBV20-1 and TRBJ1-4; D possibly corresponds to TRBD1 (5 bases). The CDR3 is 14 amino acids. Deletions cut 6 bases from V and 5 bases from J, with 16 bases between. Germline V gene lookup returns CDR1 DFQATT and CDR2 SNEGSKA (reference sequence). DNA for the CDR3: TGCAGTGCCAGCGACTGGCAGGGAAATGAAAAACTGTTTTTT. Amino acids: CSASDWQGNEKLFF.

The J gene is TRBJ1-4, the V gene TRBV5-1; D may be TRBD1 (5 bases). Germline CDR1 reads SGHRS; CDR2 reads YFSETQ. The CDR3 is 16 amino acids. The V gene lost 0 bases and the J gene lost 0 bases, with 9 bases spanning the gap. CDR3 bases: TGCGCCAGCAGCTTGGTAGGGGTTGCAACTAATGAAAAACTGTTTTTT. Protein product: CASSLVGVATNEKLFF.

The CDR3 protein is CASSVTPSDEQYF. In DNA, the CDR3 is TGTGCCAGCAGCGTGACGCCTTCAGACGAGCAGTACTTC. The chain carries TRBV5-6 and TRBJ2-7, with D unresolved. Trimming removed 4 bases from V and 5 bases from J, with 13 bases in between. The CDR3 covers 13 residues. Germline lookup yields CDR1 SGHDT and CDR2 YYEEEE.

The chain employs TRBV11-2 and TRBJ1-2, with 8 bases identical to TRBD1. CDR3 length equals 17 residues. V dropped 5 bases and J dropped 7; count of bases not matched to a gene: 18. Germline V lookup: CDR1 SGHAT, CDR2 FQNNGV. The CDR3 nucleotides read TGTGCCAGCAGCCTGAGCGGACAGGGAGTTAATGCCTGTGGCTACACCTTC. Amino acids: CASSLSGQGVNACGYTF.

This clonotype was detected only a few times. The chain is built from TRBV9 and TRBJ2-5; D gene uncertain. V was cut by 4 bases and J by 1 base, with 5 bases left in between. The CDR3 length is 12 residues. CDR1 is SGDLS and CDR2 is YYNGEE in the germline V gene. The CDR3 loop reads CASSRVQETQYF. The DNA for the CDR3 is TGTGCCAGCAGCAGGGTCCAAGAGACCCAGTACTTC. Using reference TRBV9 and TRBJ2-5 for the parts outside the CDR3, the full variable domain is DSGVTQTPKHLITATGQRVTLRCSPRSGDLSVYWYQQSLDQGLQFLIQYYNGEERAKGNILERFSAQQFPDLHSELNLSSLELGDSALYFCASSRVQETQYFGPGTRLLVL.

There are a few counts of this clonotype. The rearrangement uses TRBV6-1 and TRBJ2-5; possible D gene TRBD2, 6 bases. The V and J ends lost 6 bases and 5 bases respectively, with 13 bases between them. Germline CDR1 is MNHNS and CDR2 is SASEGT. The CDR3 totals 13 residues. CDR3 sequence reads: CASSPGLVETQYF. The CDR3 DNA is TGTGCCAGCAGCCCGGGACTGGTGGAGACCCAGTACTTC.

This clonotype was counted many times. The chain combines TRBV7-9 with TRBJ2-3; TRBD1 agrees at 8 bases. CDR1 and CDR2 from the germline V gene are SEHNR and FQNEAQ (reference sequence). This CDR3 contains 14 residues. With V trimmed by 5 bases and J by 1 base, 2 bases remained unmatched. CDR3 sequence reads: CASSQGQGTDTQYF. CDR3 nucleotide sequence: TGTGCCAGCAGCCAGGGACAGGGCACAGATACGCAGTATTTT. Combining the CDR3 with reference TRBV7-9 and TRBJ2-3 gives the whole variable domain DTGVSQNPRHKITKRGQNVTFRCDPISEHNRLYWYRQTLGQGPEFLTYFQNEAQLEKSRLLSDRFSAERPKGSFSTLEIQRTEQGDSAMYLCASSQGQGTDTQYFGPGTRLTVL.

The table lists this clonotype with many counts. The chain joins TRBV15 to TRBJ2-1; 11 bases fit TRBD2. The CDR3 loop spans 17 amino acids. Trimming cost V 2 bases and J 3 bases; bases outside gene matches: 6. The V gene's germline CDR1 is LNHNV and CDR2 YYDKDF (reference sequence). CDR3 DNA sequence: TGTGCCACCAGCAGATTCCAAACTAGCGGGAGCTACAATGAGCAGTTCTTC. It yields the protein CATSRFQTSGSYNEQFF.

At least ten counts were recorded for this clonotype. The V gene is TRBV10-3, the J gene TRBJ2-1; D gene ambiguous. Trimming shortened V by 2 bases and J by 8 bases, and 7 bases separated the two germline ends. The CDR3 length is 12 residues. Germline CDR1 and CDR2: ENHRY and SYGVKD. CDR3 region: CAISEQSYEQFF. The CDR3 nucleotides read TGTGCCATCAGTGAGCAGTCCTATGAGCAGTTCTTC.

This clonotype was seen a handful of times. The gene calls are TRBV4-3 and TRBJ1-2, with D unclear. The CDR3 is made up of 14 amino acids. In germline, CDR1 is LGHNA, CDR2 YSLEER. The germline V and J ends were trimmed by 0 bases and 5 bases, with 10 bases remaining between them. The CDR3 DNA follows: TGCGCCAGCAGCCAAGATTCCGGGAGGTATGGCTACACCTTC. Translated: CASSQDSGRYGYTF.

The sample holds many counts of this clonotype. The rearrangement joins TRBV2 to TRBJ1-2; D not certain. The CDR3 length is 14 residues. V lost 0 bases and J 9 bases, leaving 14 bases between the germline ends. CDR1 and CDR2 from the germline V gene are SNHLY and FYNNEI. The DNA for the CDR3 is TGTGCCAGCAGTGAAGCCGAGGGCCCGATGAGCTACACCTTC. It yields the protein CASSEAEGPMSYTF.

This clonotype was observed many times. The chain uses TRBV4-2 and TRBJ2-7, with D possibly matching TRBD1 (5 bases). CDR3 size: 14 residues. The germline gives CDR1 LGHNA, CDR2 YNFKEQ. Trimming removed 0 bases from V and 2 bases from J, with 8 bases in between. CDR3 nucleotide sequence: TGTGCCAGCAGCCAAGATCAGGGAACCTACGAGCAGTACTTC. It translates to CASSQDQGTYEQYF.

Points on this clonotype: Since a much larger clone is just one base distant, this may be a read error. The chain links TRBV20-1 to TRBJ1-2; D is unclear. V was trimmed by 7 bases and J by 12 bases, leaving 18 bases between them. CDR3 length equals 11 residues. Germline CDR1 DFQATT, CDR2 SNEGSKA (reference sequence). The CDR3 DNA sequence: TGCAGTGAGGATGGGAGTATAGGCCACACCTTC. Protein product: CSEDGSIGHTF.

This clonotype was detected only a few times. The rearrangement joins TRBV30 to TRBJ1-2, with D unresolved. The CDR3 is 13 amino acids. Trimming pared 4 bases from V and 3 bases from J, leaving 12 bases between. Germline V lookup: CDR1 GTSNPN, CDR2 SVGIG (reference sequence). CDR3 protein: CAWKRGGDYGYTF. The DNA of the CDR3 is TGTGCCTGGAAAAGAGGAGGAGACTATGGCTACACCTTC.

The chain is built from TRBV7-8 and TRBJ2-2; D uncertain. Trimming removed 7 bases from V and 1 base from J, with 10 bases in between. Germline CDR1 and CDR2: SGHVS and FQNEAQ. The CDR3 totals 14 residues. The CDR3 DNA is TGTGCCAGCAAAAATCAACAGAACACCGGGGAGCTGTTTTTT. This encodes CASKNQQNTGELFF. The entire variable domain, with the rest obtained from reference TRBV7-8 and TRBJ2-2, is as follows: GAGVSQSPRYKVAKRGQDVALRCDPISGHVSLFWYQQALGQGPEFLTYFQNEAQLDKSGLPSDRFFAERPEGSVSTLKIQRTQQEDSAVYLCASKNQQNTGELFFGEGSRLTVL.

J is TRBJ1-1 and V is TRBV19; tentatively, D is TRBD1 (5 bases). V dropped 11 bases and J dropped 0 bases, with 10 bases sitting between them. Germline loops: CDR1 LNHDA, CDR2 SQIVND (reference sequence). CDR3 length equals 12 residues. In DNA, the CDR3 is TGTGCCTGGGGGGGGATGAACACTGAAGCTTTCTTT. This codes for CAWGGMNTEAFF.

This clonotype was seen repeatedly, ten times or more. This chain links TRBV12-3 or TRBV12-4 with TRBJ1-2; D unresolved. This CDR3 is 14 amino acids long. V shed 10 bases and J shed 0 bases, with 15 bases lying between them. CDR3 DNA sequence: TGTGCCACCTCGAGGGTTGGAGCTAACTATGGCTACACCTTC. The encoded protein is CATSRVGANYGYTF.

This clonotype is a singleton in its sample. The CDR3 coding sequence is TGCAGCCCATCTTCCGGGACAGGAGAGACCCAGTACTTC. Amino acids: CSPSSGTGETQYF. V is TRBV29-1 and J is TRBJ2-5; 8 bases line up with TRBD1. Germline trimming cut 8 bases from V and 4 bases from J; bases unmatched to any gene: 9. The CDR3 contains 13 residues. Germline V CDR1 and CDR2: SQVTM, ANQGSEA.

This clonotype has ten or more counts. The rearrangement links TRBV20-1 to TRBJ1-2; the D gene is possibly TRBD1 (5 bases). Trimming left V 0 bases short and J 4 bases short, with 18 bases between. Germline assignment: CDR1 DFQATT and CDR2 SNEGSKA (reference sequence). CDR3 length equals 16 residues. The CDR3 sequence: CSARERQPGTFYGYTF. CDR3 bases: TGCAGTGCTAGAGAACGACAACCCGGGACCTTCTATGGCTACACCTTC.

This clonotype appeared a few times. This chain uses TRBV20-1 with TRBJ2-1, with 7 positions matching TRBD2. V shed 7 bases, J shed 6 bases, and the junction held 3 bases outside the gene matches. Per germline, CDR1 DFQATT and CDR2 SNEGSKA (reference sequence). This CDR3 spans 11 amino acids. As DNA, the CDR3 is TGCAGTGGGGGGAGGGGCAATGAGCAGTTCTTC. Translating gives CSGGRGNEQFF.

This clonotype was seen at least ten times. As DNA, the CDR3 is TGTGCCATCAGTGAGTCTCTGATTATCAATGAGCAGTTCTTC. This translates into CAISESLIINEQFF. The V gene is TRBV10-3, the J gene TRBJ2-1; D remains ambiguous. CDR1 is ENHRY, CDR2 SYGVKD, per germline. Between the trimmed V and J ends, which lost 0 bases and 6 bases, there was a span of 9 bases. The CDR3 has 14 residues.

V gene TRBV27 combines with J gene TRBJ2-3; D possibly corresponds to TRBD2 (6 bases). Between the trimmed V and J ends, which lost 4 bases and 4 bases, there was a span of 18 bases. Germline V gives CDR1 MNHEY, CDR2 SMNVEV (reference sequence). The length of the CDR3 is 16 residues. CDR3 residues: CASSSSGGPSPDTQYF. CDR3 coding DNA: TGTGCCAGCAGTTCCTCCGGGGGACCCTCACCAGATACGCAGTATTTT.

Written as DNA, the CDR3 is TGTGCCAGCAGCGGACAGGCCGACGGTACCAAAAACATTCAGTACTTC. Translation gives CASSGQADGTKNIQYF. This chain uses TRBV7-8 with TRBJ2-4, with TRBD1 matching 7 bases. The CDR3 sequence is 16 residues long. Germline assignment: CDR1 SGHVS and CDR2 FQNEAQ. With V trimmed by 5 bases and J by 2 bases, 9 bases remained unmatched.

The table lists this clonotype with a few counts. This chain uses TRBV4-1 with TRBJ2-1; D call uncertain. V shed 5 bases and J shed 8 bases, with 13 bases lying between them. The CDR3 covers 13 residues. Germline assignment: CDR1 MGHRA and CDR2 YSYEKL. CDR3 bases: TGCGCCAGCAGCTCATTTGAGATGTATGAGCAGTTCTTC. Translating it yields CASSSFEMYEQFF.

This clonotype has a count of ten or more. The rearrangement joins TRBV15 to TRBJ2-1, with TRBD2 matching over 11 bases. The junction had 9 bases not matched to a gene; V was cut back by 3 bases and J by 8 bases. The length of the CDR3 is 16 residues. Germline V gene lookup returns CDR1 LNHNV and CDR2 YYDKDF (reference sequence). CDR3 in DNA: TGTGCCACCAGCAGTAGACTAGCGGGAAAAGTCTATGAGCAGTTCTTC. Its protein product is CATSSRLAGKVYEQFF. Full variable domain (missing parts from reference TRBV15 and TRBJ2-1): DAMVIQNPRYQVTQFGKPVTLSCSQTLNHNVMYWYQQKSSQAPKLLFHYYDKDFNNEADTPDNFQSRRPNTSFCFLDIRSPGLGDTAMYLCATSSRLAGKVYEQFFGPGTRLTVL.

Here the CDR3 DNA reads TGTGCCAGCAGCTTAGTTCGGCAGTATGGCGGAAACACCATATATTTT. It codes for CASSLVRQYGGNTIYF. The chain links TRBV11-1 to TRBJ1-3; no clear D. Between the trimmed V and J ends, which lost 1 base and 4 bases, there was a span of 14 bases. CDR1 and CDR2 (germline): SGHAT, FQDESV (reference sequence). This CDR3 has 16 amino acids.

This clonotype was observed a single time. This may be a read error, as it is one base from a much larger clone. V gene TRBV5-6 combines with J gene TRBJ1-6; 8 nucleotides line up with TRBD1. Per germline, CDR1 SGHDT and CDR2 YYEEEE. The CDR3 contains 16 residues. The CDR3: CASSSIGQGRNSLLHF. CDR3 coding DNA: TGTGCCAGCAGCTCAATCGGACAGGGCCGAAATTCACTCCTCCACTTT.

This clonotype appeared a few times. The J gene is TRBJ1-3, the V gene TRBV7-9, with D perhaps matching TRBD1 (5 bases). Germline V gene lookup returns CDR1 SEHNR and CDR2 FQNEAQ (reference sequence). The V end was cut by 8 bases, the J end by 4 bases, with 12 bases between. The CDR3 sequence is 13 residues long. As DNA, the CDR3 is TGTGCCAGCGGGGGACGGTTAGGAAACACCATATATTTT. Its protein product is CASGGRLGNTIYF.

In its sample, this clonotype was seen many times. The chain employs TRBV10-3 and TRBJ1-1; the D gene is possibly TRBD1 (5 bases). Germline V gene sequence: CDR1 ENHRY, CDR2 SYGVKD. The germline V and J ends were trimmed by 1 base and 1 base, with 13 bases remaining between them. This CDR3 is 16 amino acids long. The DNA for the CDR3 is TGTGCCATCAGTGAGTTTTTTGGGGGATCGAACACTGAAGCTTTCTTT. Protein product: CAISEFFGGSNTEAFF.

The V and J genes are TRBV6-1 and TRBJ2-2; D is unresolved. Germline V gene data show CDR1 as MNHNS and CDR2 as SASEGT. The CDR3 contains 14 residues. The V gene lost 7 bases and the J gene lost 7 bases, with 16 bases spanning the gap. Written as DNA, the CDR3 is TGTGCCAGCATACGAATAGGGCTCGTCGGGGAGCTGTTTTTT. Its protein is CASIRIGLVGELFF.

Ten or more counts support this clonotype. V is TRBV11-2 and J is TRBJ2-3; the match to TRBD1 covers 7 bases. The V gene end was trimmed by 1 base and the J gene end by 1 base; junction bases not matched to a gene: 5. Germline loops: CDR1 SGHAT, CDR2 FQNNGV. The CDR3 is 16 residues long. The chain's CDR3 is CASSLVPGGGTDTQYF. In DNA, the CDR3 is TGTGCCAGCAGCTTAGTTCCAGGGGGAGGCACAGATACGCAGTATTTT.